A single sample is the source of the 13 T cell receptor beta chains below, sequenced in a study of neurological immune-mediated disorders. TCRdb ran MiXCR on the 5' RACE reads and lists one entry per CDR3 protein. This sample yields roughly 62,000 distinct CDR3 sequences, of which about 3.7% are seen a single time; roughly 2% belongs to the top ten. Sequenced input: PBMCs. The source of these receptors is a woman in her 50s with multiple sclerosis.

This clonotype was found many times. The J gene is TRBJ2-1, the V gene TRBV24-1; no reliable D call. This CDR3 is built from 14 residues. Trimming stripped 3 bases from V and 5 bases from J, with 10 bases between. From germline, CDR1 is KGHDR and CDR2 SFDVKD. The CDR3 spells CATSDMEFDNEQFF. Here the CDR3 DNA reads TGTGCCACCAGTGATATGGAGTTTGACAATGAGCAGTTCTTC.

This clonotype was picked up many times. One end of the junction fails to match germline, which may point to a read error. The chain is built from TRBV7-3 and TRBJ2-2; D is undetermined. This CDR3 region has 16 residues. Germline V lookup: CDR1 SGHTA, CDR2 FQGTGA. The CDR3 nucleotides are TGTGCCAGCAGCATAACCCGATGGGGTGAGACCGGGGAGCTGTTTTTT. Protein sequence: CASSITRWGETGELFF.

At least ten counts were recorded for this clonotype. The rearrangement links TRBV20-1 to TRBJ2-1, with 8 bases lining up with TRBD2. V shed 4 bases and J 2 bases; nucleotides not matched to a gene: 4. Germline V lookup: CDR1 DFQATT, CDR2 SNEGSKA (reference sequence). The CDR3 covers 14 residues. This CDR3 is CSAIRLATYNEQFF. The CDR3, as DNA: TGCAGTGCTATAAGACTAGCGACCTACAATGAGCAGTTCTTC.

By proportion, this clonotype is medium-sized (0.01 to 0.1%). The rearrangement uses TRBV4-1 and TRBJ1-1; no clear D. Germline values: CDR1 MGHRA, CDR2 YSYEKL. There are 13 residues in the CDR3. Trimming removed 0 bases from V and 8 bases from J, with 10 bases in between. The CDR3 loop reads CASSQDLGGEAFF. The CDR3 DNA is TGCGCCAGCAGCCAAGATCTGGGTGGCGAAGCTTTCTTT.

This clonotype has at least ten counts. J is TRBJ2-3 and V is TRBV20-1; 9 positions match TRBD2. Germline lookup yields CDR1 DFQATT and CDR2 SNEGSKA (reference sequence). This CDR3 has 14 residues. The V and J ends lost 5 bases and 0 bases, in that order; junction bases with no gene match: 3. For the CDR3, the DNA is TGCAGTGCTCCGACTAGCGGAAGCACAGATACGCAGTATTTT. Its protein is CSAPTSGSTDTQYF.

The chain couples TRBV6-5 to TRBJ2-2; tentatively, D is TRBD1 (6 bases). Trimming left V 5 bases short and J 1 base short, with 14 bases between. The CDR3 extends over 16 amino acids. Germline CDR1 MNHEY, CDR2 SVGAGI. In DNA, the CDR3 is TGTGCCAGCAGTCACCTACAGGGTTGGAACACCGGGGAGCTGTTTTTT. Translated, it gives CASSHLQGWNTGELFF.

The table lists this clonotype with a few counts. The chain joins TRBV4-3 to TRBJ2-1; a possible D gene is TRBD1 (5 bases). There are 17 residues in the CDR3. With 4 bases removed from V and 3 bases from J, the gap between germline ends came to 19 bases. Germline V CDR1 and CDR2: LGHNA, YSLEER. CDR3 protein: CASSLPPTASRYNEQFF. As DNA, the CDR3 is TGCGCCAGCAGCCTCCCACCGACAGCGAGTCGCTACAATGAGCAGTTCTTC.

J is TRBJ2-2 and V is TRBV24-1, with 7 bases that match TRBD2. The CDR3 spans 14 residues. Germline CDR1 reads KGHDR; CDR2 reads SFDVKD. Germline trimming cut 4 bases from V and 5 bases from J; bases unmatched to any gene: 3. DNA for the CDR3: TGTGCCACCAGTGACCAGCGGGAAACCGGGGAGCTGTTTTTT. Translated: CATSDQRETGELFF.

This clonotype was observed many times. The chain couples TRBV20-1 to TRBJ2-4, with 9 bases aligning to TRBD2. The CDR3 covers 18 residues. Per the germline V gene, CDR1 is DFQATT and CDR2 is SNEGSKA (reference sequence). With V trimmed by 0 bases and J by 0 bases, 9 bases remained unmatched. As DNA, the CDR3 is TGCAGTGCTAGAGATGTGGTAGCGGGGGTGCTAGCCAAAAACATTCAGTACTTC. Amino acids: CSARDVVAGVLAKNIQYF.

This clonotype was found many times. CDR3 amino acids: CASSIQGDVYEQYF. In DNA form, the CDR3 reads TGCGCCAGCAGCATTCAGGGGGACGTATACGAGCAGTACTTC. The chain is built from TRBV5-1 and TRBJ2-7, with 7 bases aligning to TRBD1. Looked up from germline, CDR1 is SGHRS and CDR2 is YFSETQ. V gave up 4 bases and J gave up 4 bases; unmatched junction bases: 8. This CDR3 has 14 amino acids. The whole variable domain, filled in from reference TRBV5-1 and TRBJ2-7, reads KAGVTQTPRYLIKTRGQQVTLSCSPISGHRSVSWYQQTPGQGLQFLFEYFSETQRNKGNFPGRFSGRQFSNSRSEMNVSTLELGDSALYLCASSIQGDVYEQYFGPGTRLTVT.

This clonotype occurred many times. The rearrangement joins TRBV11-2 to TRBJ1-1; no clear D. Trimming left V 0 bases short and J 8 bases short, with 13 bases between. The CDR3 extends over 14 amino acids. The germline V gene encodes CDR1 SGHAT and CDR2 FQNNGV. The CDR3 DNA reads TGTGCCAGCAGCTTAGATTACGACTTAACGGAAGCTTTCTTT. This gives the protein CASSLDYDLTEAFF.

This clonotype showed up many times. CDR3 in amino acids: CASSVRSGYGYTF. CDR3 sequence (DNA): TGTGCCAGCAGCGTCCGTTCAGGGTATGGCTACACCTTC. The V and J genes are TRBV5-6 and TRBJ1-2, with D perhaps matching TRBD1 (5 bases). The germline V and J ends were trimmed by 4 bases and 5 bases, with 12 bases remaining between them. The CDR3 consists of 13 residues. Germline loops: CDR1 SGHDT, CDR2 YYEEEE.

Remarks on this clonotype: Just one base apart from a much larger clone, this may be a read error. The chain recombines TRBV9 with TRBJ2-1, with a tentative D call TRBD2 (5 bases). The CDR3 is made up of 15 amino acids. The ends were cut back, 3 bases at V and 8 bases at J, with 18 bases in the middle. Germline V gene lookup returns CDR1 SGDLS and CDR2 YYNGEE. CDR3 nucleotides: TGTGCCAGCAGCGCTTGGGGTAGAGGGAAGGATGAGCAGTTCTTC. Encoded protein: CASSAWGRGKDEQFF.